Listed here is a single T cell receptor beta chain. The target of this receptor is not known. It has no much larger one-base neighbor in the sample; base qualities were not kept. In Seattle, one collaborating source enrolled patients while the infection was active and tracked those patients longitudinally over the course of disease. Collaborating institutions collected whole blood in K2EDTA tubes following their own protocols. For TCRbeta analysis, collaborators shipped samples in one of three forms: frozen whole blood, isolated PBMCs, or DNA extracted from either of those sample types. The source of the sample is a study of blood T cell repertoires in COVID-19 (dated by TCRdb to about 2020). Notes on the research overall: Samples from collaborators originated in the United States, Italy and Spain and spanned both the acute and convalescent phases of COVID-19. Subjects who had been exposed to COVID-19, were actively infected with it, or had recovered from it provided the deeply sampled blood TCRbeta repertoires that made up the dataset. The repertoires were released in a freely available public database meant as a resource for research on the immune response to SARS-CoV-2. HLA class I and class II types, where available, came from metadata supplied by the sample provider rather than from assay-based typing. A de-identified subject ID, COVID-19 status, age in years and sex were almost always included in the sample metadata. The samples were drawn from the first 160 participants of the ongoing ImmuneRACE study and from 1,254 subjects provided by 6 global collaborators. The prospective study material was composed of cDNA or gDNA derived from T cells, B-cell-depleted T cells, or PBMCs.

Points the paper makes about the study in general: The amount of clinical and demographic metadata varied by source and participant and was provided uncurated.

The immunoSEQ Assay, a bias-controlled multiplex PCR, was used to amplify TCRbeta CDR3 regions from genomic DNA. Per the source publication's procedure: Nucleated cell counts per sample were estimated from amplification of reference gene primers within the assay. To quantify the absolute abundance of each unique TCRbeta CDR3 rearrangement, sequence reads were collapsed and filtered. For each sample, productive Simpson clonality was calculated by taking the square root of Simpson's diversity index across productive rearrangements. This is the immuneACCESS table as TCRdb keeps it, with only in-frame sequences that have V and J called. A part of the clones is gone; compared with another copy, unresolved V genes explain less than half, and the rest is unexplained. D and trimming were read from the DNA, whereas the V and J calls and clone size are those reported in that table. This sample is represented by about 98,000 clones; roughly 90% of them were singletons. Roughly 5.2% of the sample belongs to the ten largest clones.

CDR1 and CDR2 were assigned from the germline V gene as ENHRY and SYGVKD. Spanning cysteine to phenylalanine, the CDR3 consists of 18 amino acids. CDR3 DNA is the only sequence kept; it has 54 bases, read in frame from the first base. Here V drops 3 bases and J drops 2 bases, and the junction holds 9 bases not matched to any gene. Recombination linked TRBV10-3 to TRBJ2-1, with 11 central nucleotides matching TRBD1. Sequencing was done on a sample of peripheral blood. The TCR sequence derives from a woman in her forties or fifties with COVID-19, enrolled during active disease. The CDR3 is CAISDVSDRGQTYNEQFF. Read as DNA, the sequence is TGTGCCATCAGTGATGTTTCGGACAGGGGGCAAACCTACAATGAGCAGTTCTTC.